Described below is a single T cell receptor (beta chain) sequence and its context. The data are from a study of shared clonotypes between healthy human individuals. There are 14 residues in the CDR3. The germline gives CDR1 SGHRS, CDR2 YFSETQ. V was shortened by 4 bases and J by 2 bases, with 13 bases between the two germline ends. TCRdb's table, derived via immunoSEQ multiplex PCR, lists solely in-frame clones and lacks some. The profile shows roughly 1,000,000 clones, about 80% of them singletons. Sequenced sample: memory CD4+ T cells from PBMCs. The subset is: CD45RA-negative fraction. This TCR derives from a young man in good health. Some clones in this sample may be carry-over from other donors' samples. The chain has TRBV5-1 and TRBJ2-7; a possible D gene is TRBD1 (5 bases). The CDR3 sequence: CASSPRTSTYEQYF. The CDR3 coding sequence is TGCGCCAGCAGCCCCAGGACAAGTACCTACGAGCAGTACTTC.